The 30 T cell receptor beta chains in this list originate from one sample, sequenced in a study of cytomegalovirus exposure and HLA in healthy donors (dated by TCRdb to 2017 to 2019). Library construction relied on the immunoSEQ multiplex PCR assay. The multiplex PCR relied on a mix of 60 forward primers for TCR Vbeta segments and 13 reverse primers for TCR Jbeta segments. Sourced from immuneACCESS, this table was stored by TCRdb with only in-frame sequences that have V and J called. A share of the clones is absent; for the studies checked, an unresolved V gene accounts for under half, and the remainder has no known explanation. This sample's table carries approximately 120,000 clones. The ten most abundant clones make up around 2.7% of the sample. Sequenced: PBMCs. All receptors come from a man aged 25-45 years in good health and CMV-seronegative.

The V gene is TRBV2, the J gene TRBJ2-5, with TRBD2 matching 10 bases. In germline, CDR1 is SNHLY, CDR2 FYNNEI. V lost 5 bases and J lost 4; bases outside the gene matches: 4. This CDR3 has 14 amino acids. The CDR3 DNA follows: TGTGCCAGCAGTCATTTAGCGGGGGGAGAGACCCAGTACTTC. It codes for CASSHLAGGETQYF.

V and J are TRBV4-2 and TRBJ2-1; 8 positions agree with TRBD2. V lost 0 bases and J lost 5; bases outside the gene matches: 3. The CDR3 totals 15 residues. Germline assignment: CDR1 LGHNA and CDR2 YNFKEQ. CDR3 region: CASSQELAANNEQFF. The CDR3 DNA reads TGTGCCAGCAGCCAAGAACTAGCGGCAAACAATGAGCAGTTCTTC.

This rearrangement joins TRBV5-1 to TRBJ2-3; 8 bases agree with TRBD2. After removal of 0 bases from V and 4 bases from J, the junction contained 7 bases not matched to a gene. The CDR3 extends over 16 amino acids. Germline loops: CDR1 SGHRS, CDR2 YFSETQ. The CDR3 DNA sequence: TGCGCCAGCAGCTTGGACTCCGGGAGGGCCGCAGATACGCAGTATTTT. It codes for CASSLDSGRAADTQYF.

CDR3 in DNA: TGTGCCAGCAGCCTCTGGGGACAGGGTCCGGATGAGCAGTTCTTC. This codes for CASSLWGQGPDEQFF. This chain uses TRBV7-2 with TRBJ2-1; 9 bases agree with TRBD1. Germline lookup yields CDR1 SGHTA and CDR2 FQGNSA. This CDR3 is built from 15 residues. Trimming removed 5 bases from V and 8 bases from J; junction bases left unmatched: 10.

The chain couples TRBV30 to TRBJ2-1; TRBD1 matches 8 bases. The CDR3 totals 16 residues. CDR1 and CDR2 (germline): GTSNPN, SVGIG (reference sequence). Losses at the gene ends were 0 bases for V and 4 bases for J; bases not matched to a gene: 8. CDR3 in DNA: TGTGCCTGGAGTGTTGGAACAGGGGGGCTTTACAATGAGCAGTTCTTC. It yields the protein CAWSVGTGGLYNEQFF.

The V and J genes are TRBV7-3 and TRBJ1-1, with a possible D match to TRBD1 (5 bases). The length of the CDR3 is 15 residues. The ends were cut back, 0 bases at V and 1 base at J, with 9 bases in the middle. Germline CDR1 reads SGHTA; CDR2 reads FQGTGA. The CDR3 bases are TGTGCCAGCAGCTTAACGGGGGGGAGGAACACTGAAGCTTTCTTT. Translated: CASSLTGGRNTEAFF.

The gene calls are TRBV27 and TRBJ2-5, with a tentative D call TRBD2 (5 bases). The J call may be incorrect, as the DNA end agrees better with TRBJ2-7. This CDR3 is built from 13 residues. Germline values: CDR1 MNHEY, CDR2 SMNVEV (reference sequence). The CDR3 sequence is CASATGSGNEQYF. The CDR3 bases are TGTGCCTCAGCCACGGGGTCAGGCAACGAGCAGTACTTC.

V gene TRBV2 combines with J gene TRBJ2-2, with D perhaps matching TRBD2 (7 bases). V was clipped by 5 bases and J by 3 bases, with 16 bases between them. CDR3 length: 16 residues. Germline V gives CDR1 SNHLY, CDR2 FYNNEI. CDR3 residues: CASSKNREGDTGELFF. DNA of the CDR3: TGTGCCAGCAGTAAGAACAGGGAGGGGGACACCGGGGAGCTGTTTTTT.

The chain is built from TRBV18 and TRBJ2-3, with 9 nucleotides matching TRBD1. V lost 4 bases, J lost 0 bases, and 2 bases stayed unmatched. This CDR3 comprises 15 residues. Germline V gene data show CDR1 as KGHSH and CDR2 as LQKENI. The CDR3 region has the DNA TGTGCCAGCTCACGGACAGGGGCTAGCACAGATACGCAGTATTTT. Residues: CASSRTGASTDTQYF.

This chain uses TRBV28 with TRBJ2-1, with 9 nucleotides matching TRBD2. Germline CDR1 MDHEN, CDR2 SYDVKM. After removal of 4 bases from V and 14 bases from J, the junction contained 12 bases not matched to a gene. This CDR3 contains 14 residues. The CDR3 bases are TGTGCCAGCAGTTATCCTAGCGGGGACGTTTCGGAGTTCTTC. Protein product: CASSYPSGDVSEFF.

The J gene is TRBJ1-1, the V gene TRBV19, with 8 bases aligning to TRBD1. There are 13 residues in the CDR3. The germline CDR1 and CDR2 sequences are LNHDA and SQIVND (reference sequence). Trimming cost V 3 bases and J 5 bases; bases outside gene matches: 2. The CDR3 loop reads CASSIDRGTEAFF. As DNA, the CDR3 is TGTGCCAGTAGTATCGACAGGGGAACTGAAGCTTTCTTT.

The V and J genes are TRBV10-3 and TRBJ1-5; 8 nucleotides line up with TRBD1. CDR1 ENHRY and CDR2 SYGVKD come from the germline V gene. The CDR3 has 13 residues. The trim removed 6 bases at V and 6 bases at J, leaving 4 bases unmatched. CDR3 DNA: TGTGCCATCAGCCCAGGGGGCAGTCAGCCCCAGCATTTT. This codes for CAISPGGSQPQHF.

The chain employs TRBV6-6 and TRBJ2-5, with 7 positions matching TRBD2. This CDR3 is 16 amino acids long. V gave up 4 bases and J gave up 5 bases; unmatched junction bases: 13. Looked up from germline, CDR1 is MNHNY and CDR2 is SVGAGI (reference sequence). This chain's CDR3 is CASSFTPLALEETQYF. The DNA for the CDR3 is TGTGCCAGCAGTTTCACCCCACTAGCGTTGGAGGAGACCCAGTACTTC.

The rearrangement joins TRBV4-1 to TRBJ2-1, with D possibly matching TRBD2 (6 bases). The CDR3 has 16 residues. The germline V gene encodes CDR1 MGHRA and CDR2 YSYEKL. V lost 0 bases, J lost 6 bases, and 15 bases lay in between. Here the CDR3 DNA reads TGCGCCAGCAGCCAAGAATTGGCGCGGGACCCCAATGAGCAGTTCTTC. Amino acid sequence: CASSQELARDPNEQFF.

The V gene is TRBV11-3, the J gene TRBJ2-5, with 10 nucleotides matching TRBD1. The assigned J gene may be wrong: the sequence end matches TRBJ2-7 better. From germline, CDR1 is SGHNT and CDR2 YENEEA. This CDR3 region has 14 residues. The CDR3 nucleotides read TGTGCCAGCAGCTTCCGGACAGGGGGCTACGAGCAGTACTTC. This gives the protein CASSFRTGGYEQYF.

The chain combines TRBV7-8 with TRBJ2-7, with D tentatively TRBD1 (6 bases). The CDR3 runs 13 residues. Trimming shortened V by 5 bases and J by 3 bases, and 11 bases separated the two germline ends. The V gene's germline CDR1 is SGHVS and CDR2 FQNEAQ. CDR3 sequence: CASSRDTNYEQYF. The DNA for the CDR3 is TGTGCCAGCAGCCGGGACACCAACTACGAGCAGTACTTC.

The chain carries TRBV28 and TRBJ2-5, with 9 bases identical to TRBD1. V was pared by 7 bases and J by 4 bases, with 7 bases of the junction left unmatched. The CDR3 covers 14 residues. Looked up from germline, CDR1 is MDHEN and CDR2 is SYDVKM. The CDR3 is CASTKTGGLETQYF. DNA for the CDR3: TGTGCCAGCACCAAGACAGGGGGGTTAGAGACCCAGTACTTC.

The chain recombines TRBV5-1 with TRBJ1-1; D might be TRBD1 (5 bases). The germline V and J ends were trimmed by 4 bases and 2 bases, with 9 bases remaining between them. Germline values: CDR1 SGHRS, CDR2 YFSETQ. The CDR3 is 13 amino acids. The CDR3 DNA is TGCGCCAGCAGCCCCGGGACTAACACTGAAGCTTTCTTT. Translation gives CASSPGTNTEAFF.

CDR3 in amino acids: CASKRDFTYEQYF. The CDR3 DNA is TGCGCCAGCAAGAGAGACTTCACCTACGAGCAGTACTTC. The chain carries TRBV5-1 and TRBJ2-7; no clear D. Trimming took 6 bases from V and 2 from J, leaving 12 bases between them. CDR3 length: 13 amino acids. Germline loops: CDR1 SGHRS, CDR2 YFSETQ.

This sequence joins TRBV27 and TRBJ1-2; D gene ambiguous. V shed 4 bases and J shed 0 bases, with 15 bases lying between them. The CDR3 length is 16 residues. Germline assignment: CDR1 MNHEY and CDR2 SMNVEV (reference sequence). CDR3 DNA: TGTGCCAGCAGTTCCTTGAGGAGTCCATCTAACTATGGCTACACCTTC. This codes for CASSSLRSPSNYGYTF.

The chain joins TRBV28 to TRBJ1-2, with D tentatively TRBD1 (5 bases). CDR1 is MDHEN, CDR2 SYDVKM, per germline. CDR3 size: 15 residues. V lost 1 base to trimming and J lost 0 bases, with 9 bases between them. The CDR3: CASSLSGTANYGYTF. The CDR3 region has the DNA TGTGCCAGCAGTTTATCCGGGACTGCTAACTATGGCTACACCTTC.

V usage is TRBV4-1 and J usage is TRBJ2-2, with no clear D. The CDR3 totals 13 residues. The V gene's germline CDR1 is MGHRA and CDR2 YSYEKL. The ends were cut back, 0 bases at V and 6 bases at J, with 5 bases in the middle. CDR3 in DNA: TGCGCCAGCAGCCAAGATCCCTCCGGGGAGCTGTTTTTT. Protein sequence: CASSQDPSGELFF.

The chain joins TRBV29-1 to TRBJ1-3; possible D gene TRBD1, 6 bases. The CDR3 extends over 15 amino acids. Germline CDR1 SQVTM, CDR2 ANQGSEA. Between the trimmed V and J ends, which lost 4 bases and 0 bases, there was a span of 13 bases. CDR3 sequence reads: CSVGPRDISGNTIYF. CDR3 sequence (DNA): TGCAGCGTTGGCCCCAGGGACATCTCTGGAAACACCATATATTTT.

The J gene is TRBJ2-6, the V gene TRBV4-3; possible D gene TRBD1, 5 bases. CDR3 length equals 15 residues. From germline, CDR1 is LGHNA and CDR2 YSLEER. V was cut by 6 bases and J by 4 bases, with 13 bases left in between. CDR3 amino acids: CASSLGVQGANVLTF. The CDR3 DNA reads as TGCGCCAGCAGTCTAGGGGTTCAAGGGGCCAACGTCCTGACTTTC.

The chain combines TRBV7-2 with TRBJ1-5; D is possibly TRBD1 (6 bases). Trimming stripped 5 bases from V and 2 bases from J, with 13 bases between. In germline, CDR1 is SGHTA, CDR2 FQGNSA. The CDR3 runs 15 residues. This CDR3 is CASSPWTAGNQPQHF. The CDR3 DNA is TGTGCCAGCAGCCCCTGGACAGCGGGCAATCAGCCCCAGCATTTT.

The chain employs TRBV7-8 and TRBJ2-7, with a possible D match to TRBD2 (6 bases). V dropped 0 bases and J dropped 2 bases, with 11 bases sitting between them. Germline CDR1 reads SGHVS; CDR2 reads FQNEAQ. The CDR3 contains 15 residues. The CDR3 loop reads CASSLARRGAYEQYF. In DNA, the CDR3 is TGTGCCAGCAGCTTAGCGCGGAGGGGAGCCTACGAGCAGTACTTC.

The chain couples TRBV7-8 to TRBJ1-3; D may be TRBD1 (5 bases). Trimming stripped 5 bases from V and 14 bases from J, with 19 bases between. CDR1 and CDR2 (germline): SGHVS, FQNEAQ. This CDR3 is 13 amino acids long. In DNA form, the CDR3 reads TGTGCCAGCAGCCTCCGACAGCCTACACCGGTATATTTT. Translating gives CASSLRQPTPVYF.

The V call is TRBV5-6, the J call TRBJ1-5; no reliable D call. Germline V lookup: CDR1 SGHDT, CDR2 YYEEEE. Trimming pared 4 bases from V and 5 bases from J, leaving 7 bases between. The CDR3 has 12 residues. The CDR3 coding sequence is TGTGCCAGCAGCCTCTCCGATCAGCCCCAGCATTTT. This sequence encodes CASSLSDQPQHF.

CDR3 in amino acids: CASSFGQISYEQYF. CDR3 in DNA: TGTGCCAGCAGTTTTGGGCAGATCTCCTACGAGCAGTACTTC. The chain carries TRBV28 and TRBJ2-5, with D uncertain. The J call may be wrong; the DNA end is better matched by TRBJ2-7. The CDR3 consists of 14 residues. Germline V gene lookup returns CDR1 MDHEN and CDR2 SYDVKM.

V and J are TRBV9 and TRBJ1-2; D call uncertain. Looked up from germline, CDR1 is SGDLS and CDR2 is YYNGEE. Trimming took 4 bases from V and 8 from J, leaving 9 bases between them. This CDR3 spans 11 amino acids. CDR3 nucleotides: TGTGCCAGCAGCTCGCTAGGAGGCTACACCTTC. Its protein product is CASSSLGGYTF.